This is a list of T cell receptor beta chains from one sample in a study of regulatory and conventional T cells in RAG deficiency. Profiling relied on immunoSEQ multiplex PCR, and the TCRdb table lists in-frame clones only, not all of them. The repertoire includes 30,000 to 40,000 clones, approximately 91% of them detected once, and roughly 13% sits in the top ten. These data are also associated with another study on regulatory T cells.

Sequencing input: CD8+ T cells sorted from blood. These receptors were taken from a human donor in good health. Each CDR3 is given with its conserved first and last residue. The order of the fields is clone size, J gene, V gene, D gene, CDR3 protein, CDR3 DNA. D genes are given only for firm matches. A clone size is listed for some rows: how often the clone was seen (once, few, many), or a class if it is expanded.

few	TRBJ2-1	TRBV10-2	-	CASCRAQNEQFF	TGCGCCAGCTGCCGGGCACAAAATGAGCAGTTCTTC
-	TRBJ2-7	TRBV5-8	-	CASSPLPRGDEQYF	TGTGCCAGCAGCCCACTTCCTAGGGGTGACGAGCAGTACTTC
-	TRBJ1-6	TRBV27	-	CASSLFTGNSPLHF	TGTGCCAGCAGTTTATTCACGGGTAATTCACCCCTCCACTTT
-	TRBJ2-3	TRBV6-1	-	CASSEALTGTTDTQYF	TGTGCCAGCAGTGAAGCGCTGACGGGAACCACAGATACGCAGTATTTT
-	TRBJ1-1	TRBV15	-	CATSRDIGSMNTEAFF	TGTGCCACCAGCAGAGACATAGGGAGCATGAACACTGAAGCTTTCTTT
-	TRBJ1-1	TRBV19	-	CASSIPRGVTEAFF	TGTGCCAGTAGTATTCCCAGGGGTGTCACTGAAGCTTTCTTT
-	TRBJ2-5	TRBV9	TRBD1	CASSATGQVGQETQYF	TGTGCCAGCAGCGCCACGGGACAGGTGGGCCAAGAGACCCAGTACTTC
-	TRBJ2-1	TRBV10-2	-	CASSDPKPLNEQFF	TGCGCCAGCAGTGACCCGAAGCCCCTAAATGAGCAGTTCTTC
-	TRBJ1-1	TRBV11-1	TRBD1	CASSLQGAGTEAFF	TGTGCCAGCAGCTTACAGGGGGCTGGCACTGAAGCTTTCTTT
-	TRBJ1-5	TRBV6-5	TRBD1	CASSYGTGGNQPQHF	TGTGCCAGCAGTTACGGGACAGGGGGCAATCAGCCCCAGCATTTT
few	TRBJ1-5	TRBV19	-	CASSIVLSNNQPQHF	TGTGCCAGTAGTATTGTGCTGTCCAACAATCAGCCCCAGCATTTT
-	TRBJ2-3	TRBV5-1	TRBD2	CASRLGLAGTDTQYF	TGCGCCAGCAGGCTGGGACTAGCGGGCACAGATACGCAGTATTTT
-	TRBJ2-7	TRBV7-7	TRBD2	CASSLWAGREIDEQYF	TGTGCCAGCAGCTTATGGGCGGGGAGGGAGATCGACGAGCAGTACTTC
-	TRBJ1-2	TRBV5-4	-	CASSLPAALGYGYTF	TGTGCCAGCAGCTTACCAGCTGCCCTTGGCTATGGCTACACCTTC
-	TRBJ2-6	TRBV6-5	-	CASSYGGWEGANVLTF	TGTGCCAGCAGTTATGGGGGCTGGGAAGGGGCCAACGTCCTGACTTTC
-	TRBJ2-5	TRBV11-3	-	CASSLDATAQETQYF	TGTGCCAGCAGCTTAGATGCCACAGCTCAAGAGACCCAGTACTTC
-	TRBJ1-6	TRBV28	-	CALGFSPLHF	TGTGCCCTCGGGTTTTCACCCCTCCACTTT
-	TRBJ2-1	TRBV6-1	-	CASSWSGDSYNEQFF	TGTGCCAGCAGTTGGAGCGGAGACTCCTACAATGAGCAGTTCTTC
once	TRBJ1-4	TRBV27	-	CASSNWDTGEKLFF	TGTGCCAGCAGTAACTGGGATACGGGTGAAAAACTGTTTTTT
-	TRBJ2-1	TRBV7-9	-	CASSRTETGDNEQFF	TGTGCCAGCAGCCGTACCGAGACGGGCGACAATGAGCAGTTCTTC
-	TRBJ2-7	TRBV4-1	-	CASSRHLGPLDEQYF	TGCGCCAGCAGCCGGCACCTGGGCCCCTTGGACGAGCAGTACTTC
-	TRBJ1-1	TRBV2	-	CASVRGTNTEAFF	TGTGCCAGCGTTCGGGGCACGAACACTGAAGCTTTCTTT
-	TRBJ2-5	TRBV6-1	-	CASSDWGSTQETQYF	TGTGCCAGCAGTGACTGGGGCAGCACCCAAGAGACCCAGTACTTC
-	TRBJ1-6	TRBV27	TRBD1	CASSLEPGQGLSPLHF	TGTGCCAGCAGTTTAGAACCGGGACAGGGTTTATCACCCCTCCACTTT
-	TRBJ1-2	TRBV28	-	CASSLSAGNGYTF	TGTGCCAGCAGTTTATCAGCGGGCAATGGCTACACCTTC
-	TRBJ1-2	TRBV6-1	-	CASSYQRGGYGYTF	TGTGCCAGCAGTTATCAAAGGGGTGGATATGGCTACACCTTC
-	TRBJ1-1	TRBV19	-	CASTDSVSVSAFF	TGTGCCAGTACGGACAGTGTCTCGGTGTCAGCTTTCTTT
once	TRBJ2-1	TRBV4-2	-	CASSQSEDNEQFF	TGTGCCAGCAGCCAATCTGAAGACAATGAGCAGTTCTTC
-	TRBJ2-2	TRBV5-1	TRBD2	CASSLQTSGGYNTGELFF	TGCGCCAGCAGCTTGCAAACTAGCGGGGGCTATAACACCGGGGAGCTGTTTTTT
-	TRBJ2-7	TRBV5-1	TRBD1	CASSDGQGPYEQYF	TGCGCCAGCAGCGACGGACAGGGCCCCTACGAGCAGTACTTC
-	TRBJ1-1	TRBV6-5	-	CASSTEGNTEAFF	TGTGCCAGCAGCACCGAGGGGAACACTGAAGCTTTCTTT
-	TRBJ2-3	TRBV7-9	TRBD2	CASSLDRGGSADTQYF	TGTGCCAGCAGCTTAGATCGCGGGGGGTCGGCAGATACGCAGTATTTT
-	TRBJ2-3	TRBV10-3	-	CAISHTDTQYF	TGTGCCATCAGCCACACAGATACGCAGTATTTT
-	TRBJ2-3	TRBV10-3	TRBD2	CATSGGGLTDTQYF	TGTGCCACGAGTGGCGGGGGACTCACAGATACGCAGTATTTT
-	TRBJ2-3	TRBV28	TRBD2	CASSFGGLAKDTQYF	TGTGCCAGCAGTTTTGGAGGACTAGCGAAGGATACGCAGTATTTT
-	TRBJ2-7	TRBV5-8	TRBD2	CASNGGRLTSSYEQYF	TGTGCCAGCAACGGGGGGAGATTGACGTCATCCTACGAGCAGTACTTC
-	TRBJ2-1	TRBV6-1	TRBD2	CASSEMAGGPYEQFF	TGTGCCAGCAGTGAAATGGCGGGGGGGCCGTATGAGCAGTTCTTC
-	TRBJ1-5	TRBV15	TRBD1	CATSRDWTGDSNQPQHF	TGTGCCACCAGCAGAGACTGGACAGGGGATAGCAATCAGCCCCAGCATTTT
-	TRBJ2-1	TRBV30	-	CAWSLGGEQFF	TGTGCCTGGAGTTTGGGAGGTGAGCAGTTCTTC
-	TRBJ1-1	TRBV6-6	-	CASSYGQGNTEAFF	TGTGCCAGCAGTTACGGGCAGGGGAACACTGAAGCTTTCTTT
-	TRBJ1-1	TRBV5-4	-	CASSLHTEAFF	TGTGCCAGCAGCTTGCACACTGAAGCTTTCTTT
once	TRBJ2-1	TRBV5-1	TRBD1	CASSLDGQVNNEQFF	TGCGCCAGCAGCTTGGATGGACAGGTAAACAATGAGCAGTTCTTC
once	TRBJ2-2	TRBV6-1	-	CANRDTSRSGELFF	TGTGCCAACCGGGACACCTCGCGCTCCGGGGAGCTGTTTTTT